This T cell receptor (beta chain) appears in the sequencing data of a study of CD8+ T cells in alopecia areata. Study results and limitations: Both scalp clonality and the expanded CD8+ clones among the top 100 showed a significant decrease with tofacitinib. Higher clonality and more expanded CD8+ clones appeared in lesional than normal scalp. While patients received tofacitinib, many expanded lesional clones remained present in scalp and blood.

To note about this clone: Its antigen is unknown.

cDNA prepared by RNA extraction and subsequent reverse transcription served as the template for sequencing. The repertoire was sequenced with immunoSEQ multiplex PCR; TCRdb's copy has only in-frame clones and lacks some. The repertoire includes 200,000 to 250,000 clones, more than 30% of them detected once, and around 0.48% sits in the top ten. Stated treatment: oral pan-JAK inhibitor, 5-10 mg twice daily. Researchers took lesional scalp punch biopsies and peripheral blood from people who were alopecia areata patients. V lost 2 bases and J lost 6, with 11 bases in between. The germline CDR1 and CDR2 sequences are MGHRA and YSYEKL. This CDR3 is 14 amino acids long.

The sequence was obtained from a human donor with alopecia areata. The genes are TRBV4-1 and TRBJ2-1, with D possibly being TRBD1 (6 bases). The sequenced sample was CD4+ T cells sorted from blood, obtained at approximately week 30, from a patient treated with tofacitinib. The CDR3 sequence: CASSQPGHVNEQFF. The CDR3 nucleotides read TGCGCCAGCAGCCAACCGGGACATGTCAATGAGCAGTTCTTC.